This passage covers 15 T cell receptor beta chains from one sample sequenced in a study of T cell changes during pregnancy in multiple sclerosis (dated by TCRdb to between 2017 and 2020). To prepare the library, the immunoSEQ multiplex PCR assay was applied. TCRdb retrieved this table from immuneACCESS and kept in-frame rearrangements only. Not all clones are present; in checked studies, unresolved V genes account for under half, and no reason is known for the remainder. The sample has 90,000 to 120,000 clones on record, approximately 92% of them singletons. The top ten hold approximately 1.2% of the sample. This sample comprised peripheral blood, obtained in the second trimester of pregnancy. Receptors were obtained from a female donor with multiple sclerosis, enrolled in a pregnancy study.

CDR3 nucleotides: TGTGCCAGCAGCTTGGGGGGACAGGCGACTGAAGCTTTCTTT. It codes for CASSLGGQATEAFF. V gene TRBV5-8 combines with J gene TRBJ1-1; 8 positions agree with TRBD1. J lost 5 bases, V lost 0 bases, and 3 bases had no gene match. CDR3 length: 14 residues. Germline V gene lookup returns CDR1 SGHTS and CDR2 YDEGEE.

The chain recombines TRBV9 with TRBJ1-4; TRBD1 is a possible D gene (5 bases). The CDR3 spans 16 residues. In germline, CDR1 is SGDLS, CDR2 YYNGEE. V gave up 3 bases and J gave up 4 bases, with 16 bases separating them. The CDR3: CASSGGEGRINEKLFF. DNA for the CDR3: TGTGCCAGCAGCGGGGGCGAGGGGAGGATTAATGAAAAACTGTTTTTT. The full variable domain, completed using reference TRBV9 and TRBJ1-4, is DSGVTQTPKHLITATGQRVTLRCSPRSGDLSVYWYQQSLDQGLQFLIQYYNGEERAKGNILERFSAQQFPDLHSELNLSSLELGDSALYFCASSGGEGRINEKLFFGSGTQLSVL.

The V call is TRBV5-1, the J call TRBJ2-2, with TRBD1 matching 11 bases. V lost 3 bases and J lost 7; bases outside the gene matches: 11. Germline V gene data show CDR1 as SGHRS and CDR2 as YFSETQ. This CDR3 region has 17 residues. CDR3 DNA sequence: TGCGCCAGCAGCTCCATACCGGGACAGGGGGTAATCGGGGAGCTGTTTTTT. Protein: CASSSIPGQGVIGELFF.

The chain links TRBV6-1 to TRBJ2-7, with TRBD2 identical over 16 bases. V lost 8 bases, J lost 7 bases, and 8 bases stayed unmatched. This CDR3 has 15 amino acids. Germline values: CDR1 MNHNS, CDR2 SASEGT. The DNA of the CDR3 is TGTGCCAGCGGCGGGACTAGCGGGAGGGCCTTTGAGCAGTACTTC. It translates to CASGGTSGRAFEQYF.

The J gene is TRBJ2-5, the V gene TRBV6-1, with TRBD1 identical over 7 bases. The CDR3 runs 12 residues. The germline CDR1 and CDR2 sequences are MNHNS and SASEGT. With V trimmed by 6 bases and J by 5 bases, 3 bases remained unmatched. CDR3 in amino acids: CASRDRKETQYF. The CDR3, as DNA: TGTGCCAGCAGGGACAGGAAGGAGACCCAGTACTTC.

The chain combines TRBV30 with TRBJ2-2; TRBD1 matches 7 bases. J gave up 4 bases and V 0 bases, and 5 bases lay outside the gene matches. The CDR3 spans 15 residues. CDR1 is GTSNPN and CDR2 is SVGIG in the germline V gene (reference sequence). CDR3 protein: CAWSVATGATGELFF. The CDR3 coding sequence is TGTGCCTGGAGTGTAGCAACAGGGGCCACCGGGGAGCTGTTTTTT.

The chain has TRBV7-9 and TRBJ2-1; TRBD2 might be the D (5 bases). The CDR3 covers 13 residues. CDR1 and CDR2 (germline): SEHNR, FQNEAQ (reference sequence). V was trimmed by 1 base and J by 5 bases, leaving 6 bases between them. Here the CDR3 DNA reads TGTGCCAGCAGCTTAGGGCGGGACAATGAGCAGTTCTTC. Amino acid sequence: CASSLGRDNEQFF.

The gene calls are TRBV5-6 and TRBJ1-4; D not certain. Germline values: CDR1 SGHDT, CDR2 YYEEEE. This CDR3 has 12 residues. V lost 5 bases to trimming and J lost 4 bases, with 6 bases between them. CDR3 protein: CASRRLNEKLFF. CDR3 bases: TGTGCCAGCAGGCGACTTAATGAAAAACTGTTTTTT.

This chain links TRBV14 with TRBJ1-1, with D unresolved. V was trimmed by 4 bases and J by 1 base, leaving 7 bases between them. The CDR3 loop spans 13 amino acids. Germline loops: CDR1 SGHDN, CDR2 FVKESK. CDR3 DNA sequence: TGTGCCAGCAGCCTATTGAGGAACACTGAAGCTTTCTTT. Its protein is CASSLLRNTEAFF.

This clone was recorded only once. The chain is built from TRBV6-4 and TRBJ2-2, with D perhaps TRBD1 (5 bases). The CDR3 loop spans 15 amino acids. Germline V lookup: CDR1 MRHNA, CDR2 SNTAGT. V lost 6 bases, J lost 4 bases, and 15 bases lay in between. Written as DNA, the CDR3 is TGTGCCAGCAGACTACAAGGGGAAATCACCGGGGAGCTGTTTTTT. Encoded protein: CASRLQGEITGELFF.

This clone was observed a single time. The genes are TRBV20-1 and TRBJ2-3; D not certain. V gave up 2 bases and J gave up 6 bases, with 6 bases separating them. This CDR3 is 11 amino acids long. Germline CDR1 is DFQATT and CDR2 is SNEGSKA (reference sequence). The CDR3 region has the DNA TGCAGTGCTAGACTAGTGGATACGCAGTATTTT. Its translation: CSARLVDTQYF.

CDR3 in amino acids: CASTVGLPSGYTF. The CDR3 DNA reads as TGTGCCAGCACGGTCGGACTCCCCTCCGGCTACACCTTC. The chain joins TRBV2 to TRBJ1-2; D unclear. Germline CDR1 SNHLY, CDR2 FYNNEI. Trimming left V 7 bases short and J 8 bases short, with 17 bases between. The length of the CDR3 is 13 residues.

About this clone itself: The same CDR3 also results from other DNA sequences found in this sample. The gene calls are TRBV6-1 and TRBJ2-5, with a possible D match to TRBD2 (5 bases). Trimming removed 3 bases at V and 4 bases at J, with 6 bases between. The CDR3 is 12 amino acids. Germline CDR1 reads MNHNS; CDR2 reads SASEGT. CDR3 in amino acids: CASSEGRETQYF. The CDR3 region has the DNA TGTGCCAGCAGTGAGGGGAGAGAGACCCAGTACTTC.

The rearrangement joins TRBV6-1 to TRBJ2-7; D may be TRBD1 (5 bases). The CDR3 runs to 14 residues. Per the germline V gene, CDR1 is MNHNS and CDR2 is SASEGT. Trimming took 4 bases from V and 6 from J, leaving 16 bases between them. CDR3 loop: CASSVGQGRGEQYF. CDR3 in DNA: TGTGCCAGCAGTGTCGGCCAGGGAAGAGGCGAGCAGTACTTC.

V and J are TRBV2 and TRBJ2-5, with D unclear. The CDR3 covers 13 residues. Germline V gene lookup returns CDR1 SNHLY and CDR2 FYNNEI. Trimming removed 2 bases from V and 2 bases from J, with 6 bases in between. This chain's CDR3 is CASSEPRQETQYF. The DNA for the CDR3 is TGTGCCAGCAGTGAACCCAGGCAAGAGACCCAGTACTTC.